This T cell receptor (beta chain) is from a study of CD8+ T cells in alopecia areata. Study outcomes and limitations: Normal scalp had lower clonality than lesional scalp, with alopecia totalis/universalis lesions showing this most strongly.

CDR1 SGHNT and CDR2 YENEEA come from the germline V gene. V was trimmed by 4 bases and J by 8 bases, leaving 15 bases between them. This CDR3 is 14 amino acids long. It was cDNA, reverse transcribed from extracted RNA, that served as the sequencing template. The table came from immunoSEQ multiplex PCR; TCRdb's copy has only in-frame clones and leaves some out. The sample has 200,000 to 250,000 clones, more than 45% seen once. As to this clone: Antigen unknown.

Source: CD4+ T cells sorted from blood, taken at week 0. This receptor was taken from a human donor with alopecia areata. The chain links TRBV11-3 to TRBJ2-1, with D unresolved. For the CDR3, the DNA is TGTGCCAGCAGCTCCTCTCTGCCCCCCCATGAGCAGTTCTTC. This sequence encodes CASSSSLPPHEQFF.